This TCR beta chain appears in the sequencing data of a study of blood T cell repertoires in COVID-19. Study-wide context: Spain, Italy and the United States supplied samples that represented acute and convalescent COVID-19. The analysed material was cDNA or gDNA that came from T cells, B-cell-depleted T cells, or PBMCs.

V trimming: 2 bases; J trimming: 2 bases; junction bases outside the gene matches: 12. This CDR3 spans 18 amino acids. Germline V gene lookup returns CDR1 SGHTA and CDR2 FQGNSA. Study processing details: Amplification of reference gene primers provided the estimated nucleated cell counts. The method was immunoSEQ multiplex PCR; TCRdb's version includes in-frame clones alone and lacks a portion of them. V and J calls and clone size follow that table, whereas D and trimming were derived from the DNA. The sample lists more than 250,000 clones; 85% were seen once. The sample holds one count of this clone.

The chain links TRBV7-2 to TRBJ2-3, with 8 bases matching TRBD2. This receptor was obtained from a man between 45 and 60 years old with active or convalescent COVID-19. Sample: peripheral blood. CDR3 coding DNA: TGTGCCAGCAGCTTACTCGAAGCGGGGGCCACGTCCACAGATACGCAGTATTTT. This sequence encodes CASSLLEAGATSTDTQYF.